Ten or more counts support the clone carrying this T cell receptor beta chain. Antigen unknown. The CDR3 covers 14 residues. The V gene end was trimmed by 2 bases and the J gene end by 3 bases; junction bases not matched to a gene: 5. Per germline, CDR1 DFQATT and CDR2 SNEGSKA (reference sequence). This entry comes from a study of CD8 T cells in ankylosing spondylitis. TCRdb reprocessed the 5' RACE reads via MiXCR and lists one record per CDR3 protein. The table records a few hundred thousand distinct CDR3 sequences, 15% to 20% of them present only once. General study results and limits: Before this, some motif variants had been reported in reactive arthritis synovial fluid and blood. Reportedly, matched ankylosing spondylitis synovial fluid was significantly enriched for disease-linked clones.

The chain has TRBV20-1 and TRBJ1-1; TRBD1 agrees at 8 bases. The TCR originated in a male donor with ankylosing spondylitis or in good health (not recorded which). Source material: blood, either unsorted or a sorted T cell fraction (not recorded which). The CDR3 region has the DNA TGCAGTGCTAGACGCGGACAGGGTGACACTGAAGCTTTCTTT. It codes for CSARRGQGDTEAFF.